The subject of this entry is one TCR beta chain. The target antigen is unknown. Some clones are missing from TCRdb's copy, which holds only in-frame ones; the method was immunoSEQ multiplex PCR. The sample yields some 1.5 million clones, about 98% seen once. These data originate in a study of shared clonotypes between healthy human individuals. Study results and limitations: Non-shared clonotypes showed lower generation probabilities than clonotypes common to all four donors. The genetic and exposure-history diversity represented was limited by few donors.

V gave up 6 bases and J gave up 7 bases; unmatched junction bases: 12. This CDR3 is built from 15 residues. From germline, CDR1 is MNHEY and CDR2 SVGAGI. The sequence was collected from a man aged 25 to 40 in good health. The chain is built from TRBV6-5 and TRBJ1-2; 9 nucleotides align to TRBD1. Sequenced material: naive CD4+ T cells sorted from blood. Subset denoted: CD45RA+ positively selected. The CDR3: CASSSGQGQGFGYTF. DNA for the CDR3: TGTGCCAGCAGCTCGGGACAGGGTCAGGGTTTTGGCTACACCTTC.